The 21 T cell receptor beta chains given below trace back to one sample, sequenced in a study of blood T cell repertoires in COVID-19. TCRdb keeps only in-frame clones here, not all; method: immunoSEQ multiplex PCR. Among 350,000 to 450,000 clones listed, 70% to 90% were seen once. Sequencing used PBMCs or T cells enriched from blood (not recorded which). The origin of the receptors is a man aged 40-49 years in a cohort exposed to, infected with or recovered from COVID-19 (not recorded which).

The chain employs TRBV4-1 and TRBJ2-7; TRBD2 matches at 8 bases. The CDR3 is 14 residues long. The junction had 2 bases not matched to a gene; V was cut back by 4 bases and J by 0 bases. Germline V gene sequence: CDR1 MGHRA, CDR2 YSYEKL. The CDR3 protein is CASSPTSDSYEQYF. CDR3 coding DNA: TGCGCCAGCAGCCCGACTAGCGACTCCTACGAGCAGTACTTC.

The chain is built from TRBV13 and TRBJ1-1; 9 bases are shared with TRBD1. The V gene end was trimmed by 5 bases and the J gene end by 4 bases; junction bases not matched to a gene: 5. Germline V gives CDR1 PRHDT, CDR2 FYEKMQ (reference sequence). The CDR3 is made up of 14 amino acids. For the CDR3, the DNA is TGTGCCAGCAGCAAGGACAGGGGCAGCACTGAAGCTTTCTTT. Translating it yields CASSKDRGSTEAFF.

This sequence joins TRBV30 and TRBJ2-3; 10 bases line up with TRBD2. V was clipped by 2 bases and J by 0 bases; unmatched bases: 5. The CDR3 extends over 16 amino acids. The germline gives CDR1 GTSNPN, CDR2 SVGIG (reference sequence). The CDR3 spells CAWSPGLAASTDTQYF. CDR3 bases: TGTGCCTGGAGTCCTGGACTAGCGGCTAGCACAGATACGCAGTATTTT.

The chain is built from TRBV6-1 and TRBJ2-1; TRBD1 might be the D (6 bases). Between the trimmed V and J ends, which lost 3 bases and 5 bases, there was a span of 14 bases. This CDR3 comprises 15 residues. Germline loops: CDR1 MNHNS, CDR2 SASEGT. In DNA form, the CDR3 reads TGTGCCAGCAGTGATCAAGGGGGTGTTCACAATGAGCAGTTCTTC. Translation gives CASSDQGGVHNEQFF.

The genes are TRBV5-1 and TRBJ2-1; TRBD2 matches 7 bases. The V gene end was trimmed by 1 base and the J gene end by 9 bases; junction bases not matched to a gene: 10. The CDR3 loop spans 15 amino acids. Germline V gene data show CDR1 as SGHRS and CDR2 as YFSETQ. The CDR3 loop reads CASSLSRGGPSEQFF. Written as DNA, the CDR3 is TGCGCCAGCAGCTTGTCGAGGGGAGGGCCGAGTGAGCAGTTCTTC.

The V gene is TRBV5-1, the J gene TRBJ2-7; maybe TRBD2 (5 bases). Germline CDR1 SGHRS, CDR2 YFSETQ. V lost 1 base, J lost 0 bases, and 11 bases lay in between. This CDR3 comprises 15 residues. The CDR3 nucleotides are TGCGCCAGCAGCTTGAGTAGCGCAAGCTCCTACGAGCAGTACTTC. It is translated as CASSLSSASSYEQYF.

V gene TRBV18 combines with J gene TRBJ1-5; TRBD1 might be the D (6 bases). Germline V gene data show CDR1 as KGHSH and CDR2 as LQKENI. The CDR3 extends over 13 amino acids. V lost 4 bases to trimming and J lost 5 bases, with 9 bases between them. CDR3 in DNA: TGTGCCAGCTCACAAGGGGGGGATCAGCCCCAGCATTTT. Protein: CASSQGGDQPQHF.

CDR3 region: CASSVYILDEQFF. The CDR3 nucleotides read TGTGCCAGCAGCGTATACATTCTGGATGAGCAGTTCTTC. The chain is built from TRBV9 and TRBJ2-1; unclear D gene. V lost 1 base and J 8 bases, leaving 10 bases between the germline ends. The germline V gene has CDR1 SGDLS and CDR2 YYNGEE. CDR3 size: 13 residues.

The genes are TRBV3-1 (or the pseudogene TRBV3-2) and TRBJ1-2; 8 bases agree with TRBD1. Trimming took 1 base from V and 4 from J; bases not matched to a gene: 5. CDR1 is LGHDT, CDR2 YNNKEL, per germline (reference sequence). The CDR3 spans 15 residues. CDR3 sequence reads: CASSQVPGGGYGYTF. The DNA of the CDR3 is TGTGCCAGCAGCCAAGTGCCAGGGGGCGGCTATGGCTACACCTTC.

The count of this clone is one. In DNA, the CDR3 is TGTGCCAGCTCGATCCGGGACAGTGCGAACACTGAAGCTTTCTTT. It is translated as CASSIRDSANTEAFF. The chain couples TRBV18 to TRBJ1-1, with TRBD1 matching 7 bases. The CDR3 extends over 15 amino acids. V lost 6 bases, J lost 1 base, and 8 bases stayed unmatched. Germline lookup yields CDR1 KGHSH and CDR2 LQKENI. Looking up the rest from reference TRBV18 and TRBJ1-1 gives the full variable domain: NAGVMQNPRHLVRRRGQEARLRCSPMKGHSHVYWYRQLPEEGLKFMVYLQKENIIDESGMPKERFSAEFPKEGPSILRIQQVVRGDSAAYFCASSIRDSANTEAFFGQGTRLTVV.

The CDR3 DNA is TGTGCCAGCAGCTCATCACGGACTAGCGGGAGAGTCTACGAGCAGTACTTC. This encodes CASSSSRTSGRVYEQYF. The J gene is TRBJ2-7, the V gene TRBV11-2; 13 bases match TRBD2. CDR3 length equals 17 residues. Germline CDR1 and CDR2: SGHAT and FQNNGV. Trimming took 4 bases from V and 3 from J; bases not matched to a gene: 9.

The rearrangement links TRBV7-9 to TRBJ1-1, with TRBD1 matching over 7 bases. Germline lookup yields CDR1 SEHNR and CDR2 FQNEAQ (reference sequence). The CDR3 spans 17 residues. The ends lost 5 bases at V and 1 base at J; junction bases unmatched: 13. The CDR3 DNA reads TGTGCCAGCAGCCCAACTCATAAGGGGGCACGGAACACTGAAGCTTTCTTT. Translated, it gives CASSPTHKGARNTEAFF.

The CDR3 loop is CASSHSGRDTGELFF. CDR3 DNA: TGCGCCAGCAGCCATAGCGGGAGGGACACCGGGGAGCTGTTTTTT. The rearrangement joins TRBV5-1 to TRBJ2-2, with 11 bases aligning to TRBD2. The germline CDR1 and CDR2 sequences are SGHRS and YFSETQ. This CDR3 region has 15 residues. With 4 bases clipped from V and 3 bases from J, the junction kept 2 bases outside the gene matches. Based on the CDR3 plus reference TRBV5-1 and TRBJ2-2, the full variable domain is KAGVTQTPRYLIKTRGQQVTLSCSPISGHRSVSWYQQTPGQGLQFLFEYFSETQRNKGNFPGRFSGRQFSNSRSEMNVSTLELGDSALYLCASSHSGRDTGELFFGEGSRLTVL.

The CDR3 bases are TGCGCCAGCAGCTTAAGGAGGGGGAACACCGGGGAGCTGTTTTTT. Protein: CASSLRRGNTGELFF. V and J are TRBV5-1 and TRBJ2-2; the D gene is possibly TRBD2 (6 bases). CDR3 length equals 15 residues. Germline CDR1 is SGHRS and CDR2 is YFSETQ. V lost 2 bases and J lost 1, with 9 bases in between.

As regards this clone: Additional DNA sequences in this sample encode the identical CDR3. The chain employs TRBV28 and TRBJ2-7; possible D gene TRBD2, 6 bases. V was shortened by 2 bases and J by 4 bases, with 6 bases between the two germline ends. The CDR3 consists of 12 residues. Per germline, CDR1 MDHEN and CDR2 SYDVKM. CDR3 nucleotides: TGTGCCAGCAGTTTAGGGGGGTACGAGCAGTACTTC. Protein: CASSLGGYEQYF.

The chain combines TRBV7-9 with TRBJ1-1, with TRBD1 identical over 8 bases. This CDR3 is 14 amino acids long. V shed 5 bases and J 1 base; nucleotides not matched to a gene: 3. Germline V gene data show CDR1 as SEHNR and CDR2 as FQNEAQ (reference sequence). CDR3 in DNA: TGTGCCAGCAGCCAAGGGACAGGGAACACTGAAGCTTTCTTT. Translated: CASSQGTGNTEAFF.

This CDR3 reads CASSSRTGYLTGELFF. Written as DNA, the CDR3 is TGTGCCAGCAGTTCAAGGACAGGTTATCTAACCGGGGAGCTGTTTTTT. The chain combines TRBV27 with TRBJ2-2; 7 bases agree with TRBD1. The length of the CDR3 is 16 residues. Germline V gives CDR1 MNHEY, CDR2 SMNVEV (reference sequence). V was clipped by 4 bases and J by 5 bases; unmatched bases: 10.

The J gene is TRBJ1-6, the V gene TRBV6-1; 10 nucleotides match TRBD1. The CDR3 extends over 15 amino acids. Germline values: CDR1 MNHNS, CDR2 SASEGT. J was trimmed by 8 bases and V by 3 bases; bases with no gene match: 4. The chain's CDR3 is CASSEGTGEYSPLHF. DNA of the CDR3: TGTGCCAGCAGTGAGGGGACAGGGGAATATTCACCCCTCCACTTT.

The V and J genes are TRBV19 and TRBJ2-7, with 9 bases fitting TRBD1. Germline-derived CDR1 and CDR2 are LNHDA and SQIVND (reference sequence). The J segment lost 3 bases and the V segment lost 5 bases, leaving 8 bases of the junction unmatched. CDR3 length: 15 amino acids. CDR3 in DNA: TGTGCCAGTAGTTTCGGACAGGGGACGGGCTACGAGCAGTACTTC. Translating it yields CASSFGQGTGYEQYF.

This sequence joins TRBV5-1 and TRBJ1-4; 9 bases agree with TRBD1. The CDR3 contains 15 residues. Germline V gene lookup returns CDR1 SGHRS and CDR2 YFSETQ. V was pared by 4 bases and J by 5 bases, with 6 bases of the junction left unmatched. The CDR3 nucleotides are TGCGCCAGCAGCCCGACCGGGACAGGGAATGAAAAACTGTTTTTT. Translated, it gives CASSPTGTGNEKLFF.

This chain links TRBV18 with TRBJ1-5; TRBD1 aligns across 11 bases. Germline CDR1 KGHSH, CDR2 LQKENI. Trimming took 5 bases from V and 2 from J; bases not matched to a gene: 5. The CDR3 consists of 16 residues. CDR3 bases: TGTGCCAGCTCATATGGACAGGGGGCGGGCAATCAGCCCCAGCATTTT. Protein sequence: CASSYGQGAGNQPQHF.